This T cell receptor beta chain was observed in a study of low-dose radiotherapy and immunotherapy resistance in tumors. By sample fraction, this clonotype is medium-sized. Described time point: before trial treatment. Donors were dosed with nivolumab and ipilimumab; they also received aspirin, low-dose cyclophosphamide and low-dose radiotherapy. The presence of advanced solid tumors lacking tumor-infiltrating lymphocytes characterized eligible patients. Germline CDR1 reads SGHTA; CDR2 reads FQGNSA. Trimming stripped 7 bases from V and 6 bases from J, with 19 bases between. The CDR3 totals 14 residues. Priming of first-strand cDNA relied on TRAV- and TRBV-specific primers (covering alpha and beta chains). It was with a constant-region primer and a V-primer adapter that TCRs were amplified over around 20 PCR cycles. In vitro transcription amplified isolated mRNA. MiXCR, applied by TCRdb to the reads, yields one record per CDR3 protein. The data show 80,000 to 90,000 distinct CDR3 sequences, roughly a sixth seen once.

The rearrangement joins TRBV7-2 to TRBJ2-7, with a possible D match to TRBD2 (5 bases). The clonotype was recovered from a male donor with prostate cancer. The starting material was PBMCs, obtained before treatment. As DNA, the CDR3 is TGTGCCAGCACCGAACGGACTGCTCGGGGCGAGCAGTACTTC. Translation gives CASTERTARGEQYF.